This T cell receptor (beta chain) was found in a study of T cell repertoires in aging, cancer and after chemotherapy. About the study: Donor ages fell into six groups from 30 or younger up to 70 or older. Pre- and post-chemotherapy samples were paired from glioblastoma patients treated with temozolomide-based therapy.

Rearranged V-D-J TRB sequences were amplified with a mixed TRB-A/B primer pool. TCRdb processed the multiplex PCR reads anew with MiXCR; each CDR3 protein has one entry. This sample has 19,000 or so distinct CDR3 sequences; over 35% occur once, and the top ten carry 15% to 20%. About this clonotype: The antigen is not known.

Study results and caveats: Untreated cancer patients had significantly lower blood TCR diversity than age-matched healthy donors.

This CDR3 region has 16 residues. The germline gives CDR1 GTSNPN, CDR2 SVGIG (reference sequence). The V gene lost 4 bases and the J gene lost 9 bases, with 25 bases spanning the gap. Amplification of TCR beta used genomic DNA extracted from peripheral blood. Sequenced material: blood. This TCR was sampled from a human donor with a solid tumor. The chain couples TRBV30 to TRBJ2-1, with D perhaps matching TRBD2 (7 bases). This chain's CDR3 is CAWIQGLRGADTEQFF. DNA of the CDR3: TGTGCCTGGATTCAAGGCCTTCGGGGGGCGGACACTGAGCAGTTCTTC.